Each of the 18 T cell receptor beta chains below was sequenced from the same sample in a study of tumor-infiltrating lymphocytes in primary liver carcinoma. Joint extraction of RNA and DNA used 20-30 mg of bulk tissue that was unsorted. TCR beta cDNA was prepared out of roughly 450 ng total RNA by means of a constant-region primer. Three nested multiplex PCR rounds of slightly modified ARM-PCR generated TCR beta libraries. TRBV1-TRBV30 forward and Cbeta reverse primers drove the first two roughly 9-cycle rounds. TCRdb passed the multiplex PCR reads through MiXCR, listing each CDR3 protein once. This sample yields around 99,000 distinct CDR3 sequences, of which just under 70% are seen a single time; approximately 30% belongs to the top ten. Sequenced input: tumor-adjacent normal liver tissue. These receptors came from a man aged 35-49 years with primary liver carcinoma and hepatitis B virus infection.

This clonotype was counted at least ten times. The V gene is TRBV12-3 or TRBV12-4, the J gene TRBJ1-1, with D unresolved. There are 14 residues in the CDR3. Trimming left V 7 bases short and J 5 bases short, with 17 bases between. The CDR3 DNA follows: TGTGCCAGCACCCTTCCCGCAGGCGGAACTGAAGCTTTCTTT. It is translated as CASTLPAGGTEAFF.

This clonotype was counted ten times or more. The chain uses TRBV12-3 or TRBV12-4 and TRBJ1-1; TRBD1 matches at 8 bases. With 5 bases clipped from V and 4 bases from J, the junction kept 9 bases outside the gene matches. The CDR3 is 15 residues long. CDR3 in amino acids: CASSPTGGEGTEAFF. CDR3 DNA: TGTGCCAGCAGTCCAACAGGGGGTGAGGGCACTGAAGCTTTCTTT.

As for this clonotype: At one boundary the junction diverges from the germline segment, which might be a read error. This rearrangement joins TRBV12-3 or TRBV12-4 to TRBJ2-5, with D perhaps TRBD2 (7 bases). The CDR3 contains 14 residues. CDR3 sequence (DNA): TGTGCCAGCGGGGGAGGGGGAGGAATAGAGACCCGGTACTTC. This sequence encodes CASGGGGGIETRYF.

Comment on this clonotype: One end of the junction is discordant with germline, which a read error may explain. The CDR3 reads CASSLDRDESQYF. The CDR3 DNA is TGTGCCAGCAGCTTAGACAGGGACGAGAGCCAGTATTTC. The rearrangement joins TRBV11-2 to TRBJ2-5; D is tentatively TRBD1 or TRBD2 (5 bases each). The CDR3 extends over 13 amino acids. Germline V gene sequence: CDR1 SGHAT, CDR2 FQNNGV.

This chain joins TRBV29-1 and TRBJ2-1; tentative D call: TRBD2 (5 bases). The germline gives CDR1 SQVTM, CDR2 ANQGSEA. V was trimmed by 1 base and J by 4 bases, leaving 11 bases between them. The CDR3 has 14 residues. CDR3 nucleotides: TGCAGCGTTGAAGGGAGGACCTCGTACAATGAGCAGTTCTTC. This encodes CSVEGRTSYNEQFF.

This clonotype was recorded a few times. CDR3: CASSPDRATYEQYF. In DNA form, the CDR3 reads TGTGCCAGCAGCCCGGACAGGGCGACCTACGAGCAGTACTTC. The chain employs TRBV11-2 and TRBJ2-7; 8 bases map to TRBD1. J lost 2 bases, V lost 5 bases, and 5 bases had no gene match. The CDR3 extends over 14 amino acids. Germline CDR1 and CDR2: SGHAT and FQNNGV.

In its sample, this clonotype was seen many times. The genes are TRBV12-5 and TRBJ2-7; D is unclear. Germline V gives CDR1 LGHNT, CDR2 FRNRAP. The CDR3 loop spans 19 amino acids. The V end lost 3 bases, the J end lost 3 bases, and 27 bases lay between the germline ends. The CDR3 sequence is CASGLCLIVVGFDHYEQYF. The CDR3 region has the DNA TGTGCTAGTGGTTTATGCCTCATCGTCGTGGGTTTCGACCACTACGAGCAGTACTTC. The whole variable domain, remainder taken from reference TRBV12-5 and TRBJ2-7, is DARVTQTPRHKVTEMGQEVTMRCQPILGHNTVFWYRQTMMQGLELLAYFRNRAPLDDSGMPKDRFSAEMPDATLATLKIQPSEPRDSAVYFCASGLCLIVVGFDHYEQYFGPGTRLTVT.

The CDR3 spells CASSSTGVSTDTQYF. The CDR3 DNA sequence: TGTGCCAGCAGTTCTACGGGGGTCAGCACAGATACGCAGTATTTT. The V gene is TRBV12-3 or TRBV12-4, the J gene TRBJ2-3; possibly TRBD2 for D (6 bases). The CDR3 totals 15 residues. With 4 bases removed from V and 0 bases from J, the gap between germline ends came to 11 bases.

This clonotype ranks as medium-sized (0.01 to 0.1%). This chain joins TRBV11-2 and TRBJ2-7, with D perhaps given as TRBD1 or TRBD2 (6 bases each). Trimming stripped 11 bases from V and 6 bases from J, with 20 bases between. Germline V CDR1 and CDR2: SGHAT, FQNNGV. This CDR3 has 13 amino acids. Here the CDR3 reads CAPEGGEAREQYF. CDR3 nucleotide sequence: TGTGCCCCTGAGGGGGGAGAAGCCCGCGAGCAGTACTTC.

V and J are TRBV6-1 and TRBJ2-3, with 9 bases matching TRBD2. Germline trimming cut 2 bases from V and 1 base from J; bases unmatched to any gene: 13. Germline-derived CDR1 and CDR2 are MNHNS and SASEGT. The CDR3 runs 19 residues. CDR3 sequence: CASSERSVASGTGTDTQYF. The CDR3 DNA reads TGTGCCAGCAGTGAAAGGAGCGTGGCTAGCGGGACCGGCACAGATACGCAGTATTTT.

This clonotype was detected a few times. A much larger clone is a single base away; this may be a read error. V is TRBV12-3 or TRBV12-4 and J is TRBJ2-5; D remains unclear. The CDR3 is 11 amino acids. V was shortened by 5 bases and J by 7 bases, with 8 bases between the two germline ends. The CDR3 DNA follows: TGTGCCAGCAGTATCTCGCGGACCCAGTACTTC. Residues: CASSISRTQYF.

Points on this clonotype: At one of its ends the junction is not consistent with the germline gene, which may arise from a read error. The chain has TRBV11-2 and TRBJ1-2; the D is unclear. CDR1 and CDR2 from the germline V gene are SGHAT and FQNNGV. The CDR3 extends over 13 amino acids. DNA for the CDR3: TGTGCCAGCAGCCCCCCATGGGCCCGTGGCTACACATTC. As protein: CASSPPWARGYTF. Supplemented by reference TRBV11-2 and TRBJ1-2, the full variable domain reads EAGVAQSPRYKIIEKRQSVAFWCNPISGHATLYWYQQILGQGPKLLIQFQNNGVVDDSQLPKDRFSAERLKGVDSTLKIQPAKLEDSAVYLCASSPPWARGYTFGSGTRLTVV.

On this clonotype: Its ends do not fully match the called genes, so a read error is possible. The chain recombines TRBV29-1 with TRBJ2-1; TRBD1 matches at 7 bases. The CDR3 totals 14 residues. Germline assignment: CDR1 SQVTM and CDR2 ANQGSEA. The CDR3 sequence: CNVEGRGQHNEQFF. The CDR3 DNA reads TGCAACGTTGAAGGCCGGGGACAGCATAATGAGCAGTTCTTC.

Of note for this clonotype: The germline gene is not matched at one end of the junction; a read error may be the cause. The gene calls are TRBV11-2 and TRBJ2-2, with D possibly being TRBD1 (6 bases). The CDR3 loop spans 18 amino acids. Germline V gene lookup returns CDR1 SGHAT and CDR2 FQNNGV. This CDR3 is CAISLSYWDMGRSWELFF. The DNA for the CDR3 is TGTGCCATCAGCTTATCTTACTGGGACATGGGGCGTAGCTGGGAGCTGTTTTTT.

Note on this clonotype: At one of its ends the junction is not consistent with the germline gene, which may arise from a read error. CDR3 nucleotide sequence: TGTGTCAGCAGCAGTTCTAGCGGGAGGGTCGGCTTCTTC. It codes for CVSSSSSGRVGFF. The chain employs TRBV5-4 and TRBJ2-1; TRBD2 aligns across 12 bases. The CDR3 runs to 13 residues. Germline assignment: CDR1 SGHNT and CDR2 YYREEE (reference sequence).

This chain joins TRBV11-2 and TRBJ2-1; tentative D call: TRBD1 (5 bases). Germline values: CDR1 SGHAT, CDR2 FQNNGV. The germline V and J ends were trimmed by 1 base and 8 bases, with 6 bases remaining between them. The CDR3 has 12 residues. The CDR3 DNA reads as TGTGCCAGCAGCTTAGGGGGCCATGAGCAGTTCTTC. Its translation is CASSLGGHEQFF.

About this clonotype itself: At one of its ends the junction is not consistent with the germline gene, which may arise from a read error. The rearrangement uses TRBV6-5 and TRBJ2-4; 8 nucleotides match TRBD1. The CDR3 loop spans 14 amino acids. Germline assignment: CDR1 MNHEY and CDR2 SVGAGI. The CDR3 DNA follows: TGTGCCACCAAGACAGGGGCGGCCAAAGACATTCAGTACTTC. Protein sequence: CATKTGAAKDIQYF.

CDR3 protein: CASSISGTSGRDEQFF. CDR3 nucleotide sequence: TGTGCCAGCAGCATATCAGGCACTAGCGGGAGAGATGAGCAGTTCTTC. This chain links TRBV11-3 with TRBJ2-1; 11 bases align to TRBD2. Unmatched junction bases numbered 11, after V lost 5 bases and J lost 8 bases. Germline V gives CDR1 SGHNT, CDR2 YENEEA. The CDR3 totals 16 residues.